These 26 T cell receptor beta chains came from one sample sequenced in a study of blood T cell repertoires in COVID-19. The table came from immunoSEQ multiplex PCR; TCRdb's copy has only in-frame clones and leaves some out. The sample holds approximately 350,000 clones, 83% seen once. Sequencing used PBMCs or T cells enriched from blood (not recorded which). The receptors were gathered from a woman aged 45 to 65 who had recovered from COVID-19.

The rearrangement links TRBV29-1 to TRBJ2-1; 10 nucleotides line up with TRBD2. Germline CDR1 and CDR2: SQVTM and ANQGSEA. J lost 4 bases, V lost 3 bases, and 6 bases had no gene match. The CDR3 extends over 15 amino acids. The CDR3 nucleotides read TGCAGCGTTGATGGAGGACTAGCGGATTACAATGAGCAGTTCTTC. Amino acid sequence: CSVDGGLADYNEQFF.

The chain carries TRBV11-2 and TRBJ2-5, with TRBD2 as a possible D gene (5 bases). CDR3 length: 13 residues. In germline, CDR1 is SGHAT, CDR2 FQNNGV. Trimming took 2 bases from V and 2 from J, leaving 6 bases between them. CDR3 bases: TGTGCCAGCAGCTTATGGGAGCAAGAGACCCAGTACTTC. It codes for CASSLWEQETQYF.

V is TRBV2 and J is TRBJ1-3; TRBD1 matches at 7 bases. Germline lookup yields CDR1 SNHLY and CDR2 FYNNEI. Trimming cost V 5 bases and J 3 bases; bases outside gene matches: 7. This CDR3 comprises 15 residues. The CDR3 is CASSPQGISGNTIYF. In DNA form, the CDR3 reads TGTGCCAGCAGTCCACAGGGGATTAGTGGAAACACCATATATTTT.

The chain couples TRBV6-5 to TRBJ1-3; 9 bases line up with TRBD1. V lost 8 bases, J lost 0 bases, and 2 bases stayed unmatched. The CDR3 consists of 14 residues. The V gene's germline CDR1 is MNHEY and CDR2 SVGAGI. CDR3 bases: TGTGCCAGCTGGGACAGGGCCTCTGGAAACACCATATATTTT. This encodes CASWDRASGNTIYF.

V usage is TRBV19 and J usage is TRBJ1-1; 7 bases are a match to TRBD1. The germline CDR1 and CDR2 sequences are LNHDA and SQIVND (reference sequence). This CDR3 has 11 residues. V was pared by 10 bases and J by 4 bases, with 3 bases of the junction left unmatched. CDR3 DNA sequence: TGTGCCACGGGACAGCTCACTGAAGCTTTCTTT. Encoded protein: CATGQLTEAFF.

The rearrangement uses TRBV7-9 and TRBJ2-1, with 14 bases identical to TRBD2. The trim removed 5 bases at V and 0 bases at J, leaving 9 bases unmatched. This CDR3 has 19 residues. Per the germline V gene, CDR1 is SEHNR and CDR2 is FQNEAQ (reference sequence). The CDR3 DNA follows: TGTGCCAGCAGCCCGGGACTAGCGGGAGTCGGAAGCTCCTACAATGAGCAGTTCTTC. Protein product: CASSPGLAGVGSSYNEQFF. The full variable domain, rest sourced from reference TRBV7-9 and TRBJ2-1, is DTGVSQNPRHKITKRGQNVTFRCDPISEHNRLYWYRQTLGQGPEFLTYFQNEAQLEKSRLLSDRFSAERPKGSFSTLEIQRTEQGDSAMYLCASSPGLAGVGSSYNEQFFGPGTRLTVL.

V usage is TRBV4-1 and J usage is TRBJ1-1, with 7 nucleotides matching TRBD1. The germline CDR1 and CDR2 sequences are MGHRA and YSYEKL. V gave up 3 bases and J gave up 5 bases; unmatched junction bases: 12. The CDR3 is 16 residues long. The CDR3 coding sequence is TGCGCCAGCAGCCAGACACCCCAGACAGGGAGAACTGAAGCTTTCTTT. This gives the protein CASSQTPQTGRTEAFF.

The chain is built from TRBV6-5 and TRBJ1-1, with 7 bases lining up with TRBD1. Looked up from germline, CDR1 is MNHEY and CDR2 is SVGAGI. CDR3 length: 15 amino acids. V lost 4 bases and J lost 3; bases outside the gene matches: 8. The CDR3: CASSSRITGDTEAFF. The CDR3 DNA sequence: TGTGCCAGCAGTTCTCGAATTACAGGGGACACTGAAGCTTTCTTT.

This chain links TRBV7-2 with TRBJ2-7, with 7 bases that match TRBD1. This CDR3 spans 16 amino acids. J gave up 2 bases and V 2 bases, and 9 bases lay outside the gene matches. Per germline, CDR1 SGHTA and CDR2 FQGNSA. CDR3 sequence (DNA): TGTGCCAGCAGCTTACTTGGCAGGGGGATCGCCTACGAGCAGTACTTC. Encoded protein: CASSLLGRGIAYEQYF.

This clone occurred once. The chain uses TRBV6-2 or TRBV6-3 and TRBJ1-5; 7 bases fit TRBD1. CDR1 and CDR2 (germline): MNHEY, SVGEGT. The CDR3 spans 14 residues. Trimming cost V 4 bases and J 4 bases; bases outside gene matches: 4. Here the CDR3 reads CASSWGRGNQPQHF. The CDR3 DNA follows: TGTGCCAGCAGTTGGGGCAGGGGGAATCAGCCCCAGCATTTT.

The chain couples TRBV10-3 to TRBJ1-5, with D unclear. The germline gives CDR1 ENHRY, CDR2 SYGVKD. CDR3 length: 13 amino acids. V shed 4 bases and J shed 2 bases, with 6 bases lying between them. The chain's CDR3 is CAISGAGNQPQHF. CDR3 DNA: TGTGCCATCAGTGGGGCAGGCAATCAGCCCCAGCATTTT.

This clone has a handful of counts. The V call is TRBV9, the J call TRBJ1-2; D call uncertain. Germline CDR1 reads SGDLS; CDR2 reads YYNGEE. V gave up 0 bases and J gave up 2 bases, with 8 bases separating them. CDR3 length: 14 amino acids. CDR3 nucleotide sequence: TGTGCCAGCAGCGTAGATGCGGCAAACTATGGCTACACCTTC. Residues: CASSVDAANYGYTF. The complete variable domain, with remaining parts taken from reference TRBV9 and TRBJ1-2, reads DSGVTQTPKHLITATGQRVTLRCSPRSGDLSVYWYQQSLDQGLQFLIQYYNGEERAKGNILERFSAQQFPDLHSELNLSSLELGDSALYFCASSVDAANYGYTFGSGTRLTVV.

This clone was picked up one time. The V call is TRBV10-3, the J call TRBJ1-6; tentative D call: TRBD1 (6 bases). V lost 0 bases to trimming and J lost 10 bases, with 13 bases between them. The CDR3 runs to 15 residues. CDR1 and CDR2 (germline): ENHRY, SYGVKD. The CDR3 DNA is TGTGCCATCAGTGAGTCCCCAGGGGTAGGCTCACCCCTCCACTTT. Translation: CAISESPGVGSPLHF.

The CDR3 is CATGVTGELFF. The CDR3, as DNA: TGTGCCACAGGGGTCACCGGGGAGCTGTTTTTT. This chain connects TRBV2 to TRBJ2-2; D may be TRBD1 (6 bases). Per the germline V gene, CDR1 is SNHLY and CDR2 is FYNNEI. The V gene lost 10 bases and the J gene lost 4 bases, with 7 bases spanning the gap. This CDR3 is built from 11 residues. The full variable domain, rest sourced from reference TRBV2 and TRBJ2-2, is EPEVTQTPSHQVTQMGQEVILRCVPISNHLYFYWYRQILGQKVEFLVSFYNNEISEKSEIFDDQFSVERPDGSNFTLKIRSTKLEDSAMYFCATGVTGELFFGEGSRLTVL.

CDR3 DNA: TGTGCCTGGAGTCCGACGGGGGACTTCGCGTCCGAGCAGTACTTC. Translating it yields CAWSPTGDFASEQYF. V usage is TRBV30 and J usage is TRBJ2-7; tentative D call: TRBD2 (6 bases). V lost 2 bases and J 6 bases, leaving 20 bases between the germline ends. Germline CDR1 and CDR2: GTSNPN and SVGIG (reference sequence). This CDR3 contains 15 residues.

The chain recombines TRBV11-3 with TRBJ2-3; no clear D. Germline-derived CDR1 and CDR2 are SGHNT and YENEEA. Trimming took off 9 bases at V and 4 bases at J, with 8 bases between the two ends. The CDR3 is 11 residues long. The DNA of the CDR3 is TGTGCCAGTTCTTCGGCAGATACGCAGTATTTT. Amino acids: CASSSADTQYF. Drawing the rest from reference TRBV11-3 and TRBJ2-3, the complete variable domain is EAGVVQSPRYKIIEKKQPVAFWCNPISGHNTLYWYLQNLGQGPELLIRYENEEAVDDSQLPKDRFSAERLKGVDSTLKIQPAELGDSAVYLCASSSADTQYFGPGTRLTVL.

This clone was counted a single time. The CDR3 is CASSLAGGDEQYF. CDR3 DNA sequence: TGTGCCAGCAGCTTGGCCGGGGGGGACGAGCAGTACTTC. The chain employs TRBV5-6 and TRBJ2-7; 8 nucleotides align to TRBD2. V lost 0 bases and J lost 5; bases outside the gene matches: 1. The germline gives CDR1 SGHDT, CDR2 YYEEEE. CDR3 length: 13 residues.

The rearrangement uses TRBV5-6 and TRBJ2-1; 15 bases fit TRBD2. Trimming at V came to 3 bases and at J to 6 bases, leaving 4 bases not matched to a gene. This CDR3 is built from 16 residues. Looked up from germline, CDR1 is SGHDT and CDR2 is YYEEEE. CDR3 residues: CASSYSGLAGGNEQFF. The CDR3 bases are TGTGCCAGCAGCTATTCGGGACTAGCGGGGGGCAATGAGCAGTTCTTC.

This chain links TRBV15 with TRBJ1-1; 10 nucleotides match TRBD1. Germline lookup yields CDR1 LNHNV and CDR2 YYDKDF (reference sequence). The CDR3 is 15 residues long. Trimming removed 5 bases from V and 6 bases from J; junction bases left unmatched: 9. The CDR3 protein is CATSSRDRGRAEAFF. In DNA, the CDR3 is TGTGCCACCAGCTCCCGGGACAGGGGACGCGCTGAAGCTTTCTTT. Full variable domain (outside the CDR3, taken from reference TRBV15 and TRBJ1-1): DAMVIQNPRYQVTQFGKPVTLSCSQTLNHNVMYWYQQKSSQAPKLLFHYYDKDFNNEADTPDNFQSRRPNTSFCFLDIRSPGLGDTAMYLCATSSRDRGRAEAFFGQGTRLTVV.

The chain combines TRBV18 with TRBJ2-2; D might be TRBD1 (5 bases). CDR1 and CDR2 (germline): KGHSH, LQKENI. The V end was cut by 4 bases, the J end by 5 bases, with 5 bases between. This CDR3 has 12 amino acids. CDR3 sequence: CASSQGTGELFF. The CDR3, as DNA: TGTGCCAGCTCACAGGGGACCGGGGAGCTGTTTTTT.

The chain recombines TRBV6-2 or TRBV6-3 with TRBJ2-7, with a tentative D call TRBD2 (5 bases). Per germline, CDR1 MNHEY and CDR2 SVGEGT. This CDR3 is built from 12 residues. Trimming stripped 4 bases from V and 3 bases from J, with 7 bases between. CDR3 in DNA: TGTGCCAGCAGTTCCACTAGCTACGAGCAGTACTTC. This translates into CASSSTSYEQYF.

The V call is TRBV7-2, the J call TRBJ1-1, with a weak D call TRBD1 (5 bases). CDR1 is SGHTA and CDR2 is FQGNSA in the germline V gene. Trimming pared 6 bases from V and 3 bases from J, leaving 17 bases between. The CDR3 contains 15 residues. The CDR3 sequence is CASRPSVGGYTEAFF. The CDR3, as DNA: TGTGCCAGCAGGCCCTCGGTGGGGGGTTACACTGAAGCTTTCTTT.

The gene calls are TRBV5-6 and TRBJ1-1, with a weak D call TRBD1 (6 bases). Per the germline V gene, CDR1 is SGHDT and CDR2 is YYEEEE. V was pared by 2 bases and J by 6 bases, with 14 bases between. The CDR3 extends over 14 amino acids. The CDR3 here is CASSFWGQRAEAFF. The CDR3 DNA is TGTGCCAGCAGCTTCTGGGGGCAGAGGGCTGAAGCTTTCTTT.

The chain links TRBV5-6 to TRBJ2-1; TRBD1 might be the D (6 bases). The germline V and J ends were trimmed by 4 bases and 0 bases, with 17 bases remaining between them. CDR3 length: 17 amino acids. Germline V gene sequence: CDR1 SGHDT, CDR2 YYEEEE. The CDR3 loop is CASSASWDTSSYNEQFF. The DNA for the CDR3 is TGTGCCAGCAGCGCCTCTTGGGACACGAGCTCCTACAATGAGCAGTTCTTC.

The J gene is TRBJ1-1, the V gene TRBV3-1 (or the pseudogene TRBV3-2), with D hard to call. CDR1 and CDR2 (germline): LGHDT, YNNKEL (reference sequence). V dropped 11 bases and J dropped 0 bases, with 13 bases sitting between them. The CDR3 has 13 residues. CDR3 DNA: TGTGCCGTCTCGGCGGGAATGAACACTGAAGCTTTCTTT. Protein product: CAVSAGMNTEAFF.

The chain links TRBV6-5 to TRBJ1-6, with no clear D. The ends were cut back, 3 bases at V and 7 bases at J, with 13 bases in the middle. There are 15 residues in the CDR3. Germline V gives CDR1 MNHEY, CDR2 SVGAGI. For the CDR3, the DNA is TGTGCCAGCAGTTATCAGGTGCGGGAAAATTCACCCCTCCACTTT. Translated: CASSYQVRENSPLHF.